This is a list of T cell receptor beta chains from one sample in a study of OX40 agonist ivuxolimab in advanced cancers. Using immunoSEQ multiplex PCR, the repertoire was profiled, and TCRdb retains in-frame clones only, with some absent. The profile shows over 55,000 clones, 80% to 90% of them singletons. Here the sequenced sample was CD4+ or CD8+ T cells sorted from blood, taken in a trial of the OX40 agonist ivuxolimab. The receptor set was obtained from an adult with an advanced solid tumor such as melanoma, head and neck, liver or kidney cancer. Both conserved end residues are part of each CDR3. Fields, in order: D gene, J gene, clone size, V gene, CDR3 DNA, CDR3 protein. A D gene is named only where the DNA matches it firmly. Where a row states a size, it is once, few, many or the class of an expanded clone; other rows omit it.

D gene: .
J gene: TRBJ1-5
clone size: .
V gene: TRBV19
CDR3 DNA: TGTGCCAGTAGTATAAGGAGTAAGGGAGGGATGAGCAATCAGCCCCAGCATTTT
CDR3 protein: CASSIRSKGGMSNQPQHF

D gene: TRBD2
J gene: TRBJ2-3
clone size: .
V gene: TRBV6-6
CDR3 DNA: TGTGCCAGCAGGGCCGGACTAGCGGGGTGGGATACGCAGTATTTT
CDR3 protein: CASRAGLAGWDTQYF

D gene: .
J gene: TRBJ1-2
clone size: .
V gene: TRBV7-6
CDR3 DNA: TGTGCCAGCAGCTTAACAACCGTAGGAGGCTACACCTTC
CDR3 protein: CASSLTTVGGYTF

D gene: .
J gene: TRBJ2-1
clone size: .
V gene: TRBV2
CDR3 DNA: TGTGCCAGCAGTGGATCAAGGGTGGGCAATGAGCAGTTCTTC
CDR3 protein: CASSGSRVGNEQFF

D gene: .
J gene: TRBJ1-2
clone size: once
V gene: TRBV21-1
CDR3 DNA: TGTGCCAGAGGGGTAGAGGGCTACACCTTC
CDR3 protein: CARGVEGYTF

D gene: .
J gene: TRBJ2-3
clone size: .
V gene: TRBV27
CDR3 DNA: TGTGCCAGCAGTCCCCCACTATATTCCGTTAAAGTCGTCACGCAGTATTTT
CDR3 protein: CASSPPLYSVKVVTQYF

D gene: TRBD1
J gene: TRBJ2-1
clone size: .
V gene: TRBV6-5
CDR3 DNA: TGTGCCAGCAGTTACGGTCAGGGGGCAGGTGAGCAGTTCTTC
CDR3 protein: CASSYGQGAGEQFF

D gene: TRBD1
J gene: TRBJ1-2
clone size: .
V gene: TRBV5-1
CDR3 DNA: TGCGCCAGCAGGCGCGGGACAGGGGGCCGAAACCCTTATGGCTACACCTTC
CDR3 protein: CASRRGTGGRNPYGYTF

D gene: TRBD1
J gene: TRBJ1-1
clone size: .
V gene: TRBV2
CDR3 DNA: TGTGCCAGCAGTTTGACAGGGGGGAACACTGAAGCTTTCTTT
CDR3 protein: CASSLTGGNTEAFF

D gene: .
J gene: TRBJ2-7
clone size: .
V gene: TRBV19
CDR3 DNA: TGTGCCAGTAGTGTCCGGGACACCTACGAGCAGTACTTC
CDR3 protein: CASSVRDTYEQYF

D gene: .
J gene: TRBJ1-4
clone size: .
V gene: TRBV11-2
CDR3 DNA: TGTGCCAGCAGCGTGAATCGAGAAAAACTGTTTTTT
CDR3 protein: CASSVNREKLFF

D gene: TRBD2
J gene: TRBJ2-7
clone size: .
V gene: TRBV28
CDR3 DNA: TGTGCCAGCAGTTTAGGGCTAGCGGGAGGGGTATACGAGCAGTACTTC
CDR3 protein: CASSLGLAGGVYEQYF

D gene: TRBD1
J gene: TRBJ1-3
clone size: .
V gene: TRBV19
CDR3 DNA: TGTGCCAGTAGTAGGACTGGTGCGAACAGGGGTTTCAGAAACACCATATATTTT
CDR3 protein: CASSRTGANRGFRNTIYF

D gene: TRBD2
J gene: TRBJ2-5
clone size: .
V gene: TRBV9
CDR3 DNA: TGTGCCAGCAAGGCGGGACTAGGAAAAGAGACCCAGTACTTC
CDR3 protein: CASKAGLGKETQYF

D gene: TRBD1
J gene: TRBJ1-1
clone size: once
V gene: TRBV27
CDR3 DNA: TGTGCCAGCAGTTTTATAGGGACAGATCTAGGCGCTGAAGCTTTCTTT
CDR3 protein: CASSFIGTDLGAEAFF

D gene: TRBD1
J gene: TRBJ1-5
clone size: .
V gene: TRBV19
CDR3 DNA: TGTGCCAGTAGGGGGGACAGTTATCAGCCCCAGCATTTT
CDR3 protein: CASRGDSYQPQHF

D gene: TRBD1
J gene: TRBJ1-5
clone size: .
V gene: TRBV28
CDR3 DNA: TGTGCCAGCAGCCGACAGGGGGCTAGCAATCAGCCCCAGCATTTT
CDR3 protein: CASSRQGASNQPQHF

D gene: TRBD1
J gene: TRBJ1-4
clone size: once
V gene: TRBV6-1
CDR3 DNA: TGTGCCAGCAGTGAAGCCGCGACAGGGGGATCTGAAAAACTGTTTTTT
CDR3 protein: CASSEAATGGSEKLFF

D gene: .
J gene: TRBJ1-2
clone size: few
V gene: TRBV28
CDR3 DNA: TGTGCCAGCAGTCCAACAGAGGGACCCTATGGCTACACCTTC
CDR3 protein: CASSPTEGPYGYTF

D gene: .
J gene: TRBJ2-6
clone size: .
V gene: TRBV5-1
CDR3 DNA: TGCGCCAGCAGCTTGGAACCCTACTCTGGGGCCAACGTCCTGACTTTC
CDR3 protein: CASSLEPYSGANVLTF

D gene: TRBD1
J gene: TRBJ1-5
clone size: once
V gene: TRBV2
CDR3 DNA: TGTGCCAGCAGGCCTGACAGGGAAACGGTCTATCAGCCCCAGCATTTT
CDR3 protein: CASRPDRETVYQPQHF

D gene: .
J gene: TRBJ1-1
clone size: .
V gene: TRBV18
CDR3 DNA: TGTGCCAGCACCACACCCCCCCGGCCATGGGGGTTCACTGAAGCTTTCTTT
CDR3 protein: CASTTPPRPWGFTEAFF

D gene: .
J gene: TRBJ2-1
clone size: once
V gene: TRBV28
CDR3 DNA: TGTGCCAGCAGGACTCACAATGAGCAGTTCTTC
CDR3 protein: CASRTHNEQFF

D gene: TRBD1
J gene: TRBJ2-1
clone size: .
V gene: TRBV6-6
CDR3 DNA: TGTGCCAGCACTTTACACCGGGACAGGCCTTACAATGAGCAGTTCTTC
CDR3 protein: CASTLHRDRPYNEQFF

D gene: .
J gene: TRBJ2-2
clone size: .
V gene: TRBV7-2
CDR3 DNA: TGTGCCAGCAGCTTAGTTGGAGGAGCGGGGAACACCGGGGAGCTGTTTTTT
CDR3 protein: CASSLVGGAGNTGELFF

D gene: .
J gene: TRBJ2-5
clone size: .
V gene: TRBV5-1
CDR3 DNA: TGCGCCAGCAGCCCTGTACCAGCGGCGGAGACCCAGTACTTC
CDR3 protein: CASSPVPAAETQYF

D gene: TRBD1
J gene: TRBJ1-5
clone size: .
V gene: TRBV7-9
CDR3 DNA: TGTGCCAGCAGCTGGACAGGGTACCAGCCCCAGCATTTT
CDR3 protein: CASSWTGYQPQHF

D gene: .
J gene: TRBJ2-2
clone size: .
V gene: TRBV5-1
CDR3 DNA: TGCGCCAGCAGCTTGCGGCTTGCCGGGGAGCTGTTTTTT
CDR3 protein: CASSLRLAGELFF

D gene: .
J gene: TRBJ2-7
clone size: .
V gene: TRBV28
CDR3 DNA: TGTGCCAGCAGTTTACCTACCGGCTCCCCCCCTACCTACGAGCAGTACTTC
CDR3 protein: CASSLPTGSPPTYEQYF

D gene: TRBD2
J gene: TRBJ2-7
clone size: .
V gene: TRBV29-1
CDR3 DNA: TGCAGCGTCGGGGGGGGAGGCTACGAGCAGTACTTC
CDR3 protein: CSVGGGGYEQYF

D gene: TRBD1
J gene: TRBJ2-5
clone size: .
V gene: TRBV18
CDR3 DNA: TGTGCCAGCTCGCCCGGGACAGGGGGAGAGACCCAGTACTTC
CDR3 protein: CASSPGTGGETQYF

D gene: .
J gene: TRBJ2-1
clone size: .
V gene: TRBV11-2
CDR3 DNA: TGTGCCAGCAGCTCGGACAGCAATGAGCAGTTCTTC
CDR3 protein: CASSSDSNEQFF

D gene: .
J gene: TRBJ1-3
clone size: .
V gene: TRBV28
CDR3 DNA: TGTGCCAGCAGAATAGGACGTCTCTCTGGAAACACCATATATTTT
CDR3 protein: CASRIGRLSGNTIYF

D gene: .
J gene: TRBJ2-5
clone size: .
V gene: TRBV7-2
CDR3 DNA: TGTGCCAGCAGCTCTTACGAGACCCAGTACTTC
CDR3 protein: CASSSYETQYF

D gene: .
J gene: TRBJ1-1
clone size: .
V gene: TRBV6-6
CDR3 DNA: TGTGCCAGCAGTCCCCCGGGCAGCTTGAACACTGAAGCTTTCTTT
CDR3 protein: CASSPPGSLNTEAFF

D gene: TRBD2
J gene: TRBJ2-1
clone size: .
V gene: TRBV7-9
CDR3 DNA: TGTGCCAGCAGCCGCGGGACTAGCATTAGTAAGTTCTTC
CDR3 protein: CASSRGTSISKFF

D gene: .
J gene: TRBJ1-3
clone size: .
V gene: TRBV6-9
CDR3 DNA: TGTGCCAGCAGTTCGAGGTCTGGAAACACCATATATTTT
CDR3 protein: CASSSRSGNTIYF

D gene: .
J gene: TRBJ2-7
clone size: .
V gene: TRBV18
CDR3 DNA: TGTGCCAGCTCACACCGACAGCGCTCCTACGAGCAGTACTTC
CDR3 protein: CASSHRQRSYEQYF

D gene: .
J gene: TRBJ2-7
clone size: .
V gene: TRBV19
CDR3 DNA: TGTGCCAGTAGTATAGTAGTAGCACCCCCGATCTCTTACGAGCAGTACTTC
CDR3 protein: CASSIVVAPPISYEQYF

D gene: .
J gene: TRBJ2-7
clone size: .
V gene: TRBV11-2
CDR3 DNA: TGTGCCGGCAGCTTAGATGTGCTGGGGAACGAGCAGTACTTC
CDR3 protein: CAGSLDVLGNEQYF

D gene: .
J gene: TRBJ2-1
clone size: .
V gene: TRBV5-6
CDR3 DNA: TGTGCCAGCAGCTTGGGCGGGAAGCAGTTCTTC
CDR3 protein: CASSLGGKQFF

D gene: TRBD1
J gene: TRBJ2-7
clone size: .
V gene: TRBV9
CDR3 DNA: TGTGCCAGCAGCGTAGAGGGACAGGGGGCAGGCGAGCAGTACTTC
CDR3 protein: CASSVEGQGAGEQYF

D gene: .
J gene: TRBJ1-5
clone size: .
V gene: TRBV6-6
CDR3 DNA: TGTGCCAGCAGGCCCGGGACGGTTAGCAATCAGCCCCAGCATTTT
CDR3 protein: CASRPGTVSNQPQHF

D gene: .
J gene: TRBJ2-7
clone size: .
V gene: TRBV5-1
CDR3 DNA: TGCGCCAGCAGCCCGGCGGTGGGTGCCAGCGAGCAGTACTTC
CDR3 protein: CASSPAVGASEQYF

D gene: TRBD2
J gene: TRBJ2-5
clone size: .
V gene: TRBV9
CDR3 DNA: TGTGCCAGCAGCTCGGGGGCTAGCGGGGAACAAGAGACCCAGTACTTC
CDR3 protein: CASSSGASGEQETQYF

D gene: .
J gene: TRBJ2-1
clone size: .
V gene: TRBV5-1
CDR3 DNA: TGCGCCAGCAGCTTGGAGGCAGGGACCCCGGGTAGTGAGCAGTTCTTC
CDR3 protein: CASSLEAGTPGSEQFF

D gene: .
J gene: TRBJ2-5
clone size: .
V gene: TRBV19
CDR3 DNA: TGTGCCAGTAGTATGTGGACAGGGAGGGAGTACCGAGAGACCCAGTACTTC
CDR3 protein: CASSMWTGREYRETQYF